This TCR beta chain was found in a study of T-cell memory formation after mild COVID-19. The overall study: Largely donor-specific TCR clusters were found. The study's findings and limits: Proof of SARS-CoV-2 specificity was absent for the second-wave clones that crested on day 37.

TCRdb re-called the 5' RACE reads through MiXCR, storing one row per CDR3 protein. The sample yields over 500,000 distinct CDR3 sequences, approximately 15% seen once. The germline V and J ends were trimmed by 1 base and 1 base, with 11 bases remaining between them. Germline V gives CDR1 KGHDR, CDR2 SFDVKD. The CDR3 is 16 amino acids. To note about this clonotype: Its matching antigen is unknown.

The sample comprised PBMCs or a T cell subset sorted from them (not recorded which). This TCR came from an adult woman who had mild COVID-19 (a few samples of this study predate the infection). Cell type and time point are not known. This chain joins TRBV24-1 and TRBJ2-3; D gene unclear. CDR3 region: CATSDLWGGGTDTQYF. The CDR3 DNA reads as TGTGCCACCAGTGATTTATGGGGTGGGGGCACAGATACGCAGTATTTT.